These 8 T cell receptor beta chains were all obtained from the same sample, sequenced in a study of vaccination and CD4 T cells after COVID-19. Cultured CD4+ T-cell DNA underwent Oncomine TCR Beta short-read sequencing. TCRdb recomputed calls from the PCR reads with MiXCR, one row per CDR3 protein. The sample holds around 13,000 distinct CDR3 sequences, roughly four fifths seen once. Treatment of the sample: roughly ten-day PBMC culture with coronavirus spike peptide pools or control peptides (ViraFEST assay). These receptors lack a known antigen. Sequenced material: CD4+ T cells from blood, cultured in vitro, taken after SARS-CoV-2 vaccination. Receptor source: a human donor who received a COVID-19 vaccine.

The V gene is TRBV7-8, the J gene TRBJ1-2; D is possibly TRBD1 (6 bases). Germline V CDR1 and CDR2: SGHVS, FQNEAQ. Trimming pared 4 bases from V and 8 bases from J, leaving 23 bases between. The CDR3 is made up of 16 amino acids. The CDR3, as DNA: TGTGCCAGCAGCTCATCATTCCAGGGGAATCAGGGCGGCTACACCTTC. Amino acid sequence: CASSSSFQGNQGGYTF.

The V call is TRBV20-1, the J call TRBJ1-5, with 8 bases matching TRBD1. Trimming took 5 bases from V and 5 from J; bases not matched to a gene: 5. In germline, CDR1 is DFQATT, CDR2 SNEGSKA (reference sequence). CDR3 size: 13 residues. In DNA, the CDR3 is TGCAGTGCTCGGACAGGGCAGGATCAGCCCCAGCATTTT. Translation gives CSARTGQDQPQHF.

The V call is TRBV19, the J call TRBJ1-2; TRBD1 matches at 8 bases. The V segment lost 4 bases and the J segment 0 bases; nucleotides outside the gene matches: 7. Germline V gives CDR1 LNHDA, CDR2 SQIVND (reference sequence). The CDR3 spans 16 residues. CDR3 loop: CASSRAGGPTNYGYTF. The CDR3 region has the DNA TGTGCCAGTAGTAGGGCAGGGGGCCCGACTAACTATGGCTACACCTTC.

The V and J genes are TRBV20-1 and TRBJ2-5, with 12 positions matching TRBD2. V lost 1 base to trimming and J lost 3 bases; unmatched junction nucleotides: 3. The CDR3 runs to 15 residues. Germline V gene data show CDR1 as DFQATT and CDR2 as SNEGSKA (reference sequence). The CDR3 spells CSARVRTSGEETQYF. The CDR3 DNA reads as TGCAGTGCTAGAGTTAGGACTAGCGGGGAAGAGACCCAGTACTTC.

CDR3 sequence reads: CSATYRQGGTQHF. The CDR3 DNA reads TGCAGTGCTACCTACCGACAGGGGGGGACCCAGCATTTT. J is TRBJ1-5 and V is TRBV20-1; 9 nucleotides match TRBD1. The CDR3 covers 13 residues. Trimming cost V 4 bases and J 11 bases; bases outside gene matches: 9. Germline lookup yields CDR1 DFQATT and CDR2 SNEGSKA (reference sequence).

The rearrangement joins TRBV15 to TRBJ1-2; D unresolved. This CDR3 is built from 13 residues. CDR1 and CDR2 (germline): LNHNV, YYDKDF (reference sequence). V was cut by 4 bases and J by 6 bases, with 12 bases left in between. The CDR3 DNA follows: TGTGCCACCAGCATTCCGACGGTTAATGGCTACACCTTC. This encodes CATSIPTVNGYTF.

This chain connects TRBV5-4 to TRBJ2-2; 10 nucleotides agree with TRBD2. V lost 0 bases to trimming and J lost 5 bases; unmatched junction nucleotides: 4. CDR1 SGHNT and CDR2 YYREEE come from the germline V gene (reference sequence). The CDR3 has 16 residues. The DNA for the CDR3 is TGTGCCAGCAGCTTGGTAGCGGGGGGCGAAACCGGGGAGCTGTTTTTT. It encodes CASSLVAGGETGELFF.

The CDR3 region is CASSSIVARAVYTF. The CDR3 DNA is TGTGCCAGCAGCTCAATCGTGGCTAGGGCAGTCTACACCTTC. The V and J genes are TRBV7-9 and TRBJ1-2; D unclear. This CDR3 spans 14 amino acids. V was cut by 4 bases and J by 10 bases, with 19 bases left in between. From germline, CDR1 is SEHNR and CDR2 FQNEAQ (reference sequence).